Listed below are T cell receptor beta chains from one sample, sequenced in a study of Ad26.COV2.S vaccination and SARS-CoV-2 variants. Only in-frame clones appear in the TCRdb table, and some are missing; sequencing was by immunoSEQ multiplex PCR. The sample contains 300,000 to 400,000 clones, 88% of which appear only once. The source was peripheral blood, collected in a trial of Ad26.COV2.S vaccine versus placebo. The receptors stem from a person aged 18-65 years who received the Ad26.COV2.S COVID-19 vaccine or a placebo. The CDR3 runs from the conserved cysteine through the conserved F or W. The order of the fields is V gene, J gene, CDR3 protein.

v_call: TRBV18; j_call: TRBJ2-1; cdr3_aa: CASSPQLAGGSSYNEQFF
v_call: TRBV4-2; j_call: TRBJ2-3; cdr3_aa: CASSQDRGGADTQYF
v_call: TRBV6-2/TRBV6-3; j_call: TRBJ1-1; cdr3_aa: CASSYKLVNTEAFF
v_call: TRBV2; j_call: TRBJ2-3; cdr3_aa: CASSGGTSSTDTQYF
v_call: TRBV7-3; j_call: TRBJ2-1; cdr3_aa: CASSLGGGDEQFF
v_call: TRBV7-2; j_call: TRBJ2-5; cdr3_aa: CASSLATGVETQYF
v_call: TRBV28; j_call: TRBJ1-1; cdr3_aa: CASSSIIRADVNTEAFF
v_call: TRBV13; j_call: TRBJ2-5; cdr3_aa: CATRTSGGARETQYF
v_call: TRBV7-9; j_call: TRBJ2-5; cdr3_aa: CASSLLAGPPQETQYF
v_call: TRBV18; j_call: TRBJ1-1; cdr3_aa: CASSPSRDTEAFF
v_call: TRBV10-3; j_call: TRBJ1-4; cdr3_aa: CAISESQNEKLFF
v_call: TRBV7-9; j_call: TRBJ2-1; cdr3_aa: CASSLPPYSEKYNEQFF
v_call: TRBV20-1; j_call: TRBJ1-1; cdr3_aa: CSASPSGTEAFF
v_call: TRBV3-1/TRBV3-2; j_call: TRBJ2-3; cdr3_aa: CASSSHTDTQYF
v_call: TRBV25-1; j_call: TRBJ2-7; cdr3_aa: CASSELPQGPYEQYF
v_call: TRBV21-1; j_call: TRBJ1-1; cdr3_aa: CASSKSRGTEAFF
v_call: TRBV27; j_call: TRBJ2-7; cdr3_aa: CASRHRGYAYEQYF
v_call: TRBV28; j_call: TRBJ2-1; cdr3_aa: CASSSGTSGRAGEQFF
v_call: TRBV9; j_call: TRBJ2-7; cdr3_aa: CASSGSRDRAYEQYF
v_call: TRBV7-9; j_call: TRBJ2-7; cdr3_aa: CASSFLGPQYEQYF
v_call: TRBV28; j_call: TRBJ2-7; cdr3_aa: CASSLVPEGQYF
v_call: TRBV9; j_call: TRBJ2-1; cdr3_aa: CASSAQVLEIEQFF
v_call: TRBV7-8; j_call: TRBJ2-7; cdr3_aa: CASSLVTSGSYEQYF
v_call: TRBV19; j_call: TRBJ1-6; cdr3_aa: CASSSGQVGSPLHF
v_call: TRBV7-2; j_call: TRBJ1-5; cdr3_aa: CASGLINQPQHF
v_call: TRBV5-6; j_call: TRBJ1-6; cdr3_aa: CASRHRGEYNSPLHF
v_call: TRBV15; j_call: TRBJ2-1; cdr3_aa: CATSRGQGYNEQFF
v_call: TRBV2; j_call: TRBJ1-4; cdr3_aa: CASSETRMSNEKLFF
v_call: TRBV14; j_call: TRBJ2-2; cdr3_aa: CASSQERNTGELFF
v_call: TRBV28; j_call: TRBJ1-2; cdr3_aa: CASSRGDFNYGYTF
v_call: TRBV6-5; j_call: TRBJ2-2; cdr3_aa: CASSYSPRTGPGELFF
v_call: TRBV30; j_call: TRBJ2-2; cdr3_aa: CAWSPTPGELFF
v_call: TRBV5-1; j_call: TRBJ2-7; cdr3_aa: CASSLGQEYEQYF
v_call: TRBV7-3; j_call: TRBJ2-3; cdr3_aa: CASSLGTGRTDTQYF
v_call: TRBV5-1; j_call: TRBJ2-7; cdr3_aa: CASSLGTGWGEQYF
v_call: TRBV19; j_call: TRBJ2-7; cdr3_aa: CASSIGRGGSSYEQYF
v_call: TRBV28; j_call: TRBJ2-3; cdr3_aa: CASSPPQGSTDTQYF
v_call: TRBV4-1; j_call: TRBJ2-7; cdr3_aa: CASSQGPNFGQGRAYEQYF
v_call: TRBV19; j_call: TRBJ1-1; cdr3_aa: CASSITGDRSYTEAFF
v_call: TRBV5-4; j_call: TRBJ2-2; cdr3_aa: CASTLTPSGRGGTGELFF
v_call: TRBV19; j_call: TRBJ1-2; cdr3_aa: CASSIARGSGYTF
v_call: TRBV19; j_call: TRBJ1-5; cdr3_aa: CATGGYEVRQPQHF
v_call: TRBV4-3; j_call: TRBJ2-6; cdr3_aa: CASSQDFTGSSGANVLTF
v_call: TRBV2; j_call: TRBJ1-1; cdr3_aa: CANQRDRVNTEAFF
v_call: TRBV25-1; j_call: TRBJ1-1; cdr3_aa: CASSPQGRVTEAFF
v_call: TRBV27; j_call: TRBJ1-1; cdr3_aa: CASTHRTGKHTEAFF
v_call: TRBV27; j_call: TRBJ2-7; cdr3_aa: CASRPPPGQGLYEQYF
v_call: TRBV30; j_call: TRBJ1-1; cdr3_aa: CAWSGQVNTEAFF
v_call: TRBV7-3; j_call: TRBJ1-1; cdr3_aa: CARGGPHTEAFF
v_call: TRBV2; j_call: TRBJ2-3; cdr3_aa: CASIGDTMPDTQYF
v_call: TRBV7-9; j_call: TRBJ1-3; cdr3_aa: CASSLPAGLNSGNTIYF
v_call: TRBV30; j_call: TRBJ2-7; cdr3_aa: CAWATGAGASEQYF
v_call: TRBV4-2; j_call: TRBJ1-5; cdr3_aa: CASSQDLGVSSNQPQHF
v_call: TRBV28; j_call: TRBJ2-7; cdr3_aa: CASGVTEDEQYF
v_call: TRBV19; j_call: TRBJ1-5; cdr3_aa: CASSIGRGGGNQPQHF
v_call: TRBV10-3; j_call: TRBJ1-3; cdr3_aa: CAISEMGAVGGNTIYF
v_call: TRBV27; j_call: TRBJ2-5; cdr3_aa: CASSPPRTGGVSMSETQYF
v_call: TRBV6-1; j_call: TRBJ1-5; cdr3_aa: CASREGAGNQPQHF
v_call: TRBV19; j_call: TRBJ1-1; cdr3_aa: CASSISDRNTEAFF
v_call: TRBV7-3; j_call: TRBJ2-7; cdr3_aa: CASSLDGPYEQYF